This is a list of T cell receptor beta chains from one sample in a study of CD8 T cells in ankylosing spondylitis. Using its own MiXCR run on the 5' RACE reads, TCRdb lists one record per CDR3 protein. The sample includes fewer than 350,000 distinct CDR3 sequences, around a tenth seen only once; the top ten take about 10%. Sequences were obtained from blood, either unsorted or a sorted T cell fraction (not recorded which). These receptors all stem from a female donor with ankylosing spondylitis or in good health (not recorded which). CDR3s include the opening cysteine and the closing phenylalanine or tryptophan. The D gene is left open where the match is weak. The size entry is marked missing in some rows and otherwise reads once, few, many or a size class.

many,TRBV5-1,TRBJ2-2,TRBD2,CASSLLAGGGTGELFF,TGCGCCAGCAGCCTGCTAGCGGGAGGAGGTACCGGGGAGCTGTTTTTT
many,TRBV29-1,TRBJ2-3,.,CSVEGDPSTDTQYF,TGCAGCGTTGAAGGGGATCCTAGCACAGATACGCAGTATTTT
.,TRBV5-1,TRBJ2-3,TRBD2,CASSLEIWTSGTSTDTQYF,TGCGCCAGCAGCTTGGAAATTTGGACTAGCGGTACTAGCACAGATACGCAGTATTTT
.,TRBV27,TRBJ2-5,.,CASSLNIDSVKETQYF,TGTGCCAGCAGTTTAAATATCGACAGTGTCAAAGAGACCCAGTACTTC
few,TRBV27,TRBJ1-2,TRBD1,CASSWTGGQLYGYTF,TGTGCCAGCAGTTGGACAGGGGGCCAACTATATGGCTACACCTTC
.,TRBV7-8,TRBJ2-7,.,CASSSDLMAGSLYEQYF,TGTGCCAGCAGCTCCGACCTCATGGCGGGGAGTCTCTACGAGCAGTACTTC
few,TRBV4-2,TRBJ2-1,TRBD2,CASSQEAGLYNEQFF,TGTGCCAGCAGCCAAGAAGCGGGACTCTACAATGAGCAGTTCTTC
many,TRBV5-1,TRBJ1-5,.,CASSLTGQSNQPQHF,TGCGCCAGCAGCTTAACTGGACAGAGCAATCAGCCCCAGCATTTT
many,TRBV27,TRBJ1-4,.,CASSRVYGKKLFF,TGTGCCAGCAGTCGGGTGTACGGGAAAAAACTGTTTTTT
.,TRBV28,TRBJ2-2,.,CASSKTTGELFF,TGTGCCAGCAGTAAAACCACCGGGGAGCTGTTTTTT
many,TRBV6-2/TRBV6-3,TRBJ2-3,.,CASSYPLGGRTDTQYF,TGTGCCAGCAGTTACCCGTTGGGGGGCCGCACAGATACGCAGTATTTT
once,TRBV7-9,TRBJ2-1,TRBD2,CASSFLAGASYNEQFF,TGTGCCAGCAGCTTCCTAGCGGGAGCCTCCTACAATGAGCAGTTCTTC
.,TRBV5-1,TRBJ2-5,.,CASSFQPGGREETQYF,TGCGCCAGCAGCTTCCAACCAGGGGGGAGGGAAGAGACCCAGTACTTC
.,TRBV12-3/TRBV12-4,TRBJ2-5,.,CASSLAEDQETQYF,TGTGCCAGCAGTTTAGCTGAGGACCAGGAGACCCAGTACTTC
few,TRBV11-2,TRBJ2-3,TRBD2,CASTIAGAGTDTQYF,TGTGCCAGCACCATAGCGGGAGCCGGAACAGATACGCAGTATTTT
many,TRBV20-1,TRBJ1-5,.,CSAPAPVSNQPQHF,TGCAGTGCACCAGCCCCAGTTAGCAATCAGCCCCAGCATTTT
.,TRBV28,TRBJ1-1,.,CASRRQGGGTEAFF,TGTGCCAGCAGACGCCAGGGAGGCGGCACTGAAGCTTTCTTT
few,TRBV20-1,TRBJ2-3,.,CCAKRPLASPRGDTQYF,TGCTGTGCCAAACGACCTCTAGCGTCCCCCAGGGGAGATACGCAGTATTTT
many,TRBV5-1,TRBJ2-7,.,CASSLEYSTPYEQYF,TGCGCCAGCAGCTTGGAATACTCTACGCCCTACGAGCAGTACTTC
many,TRBV7-2,TRBJ2-1,TRBD1,CASSHSHRGSEQFF,TGTGCCAGCAGCCACTCTCACAGGGGAAGTGAGCAGTTCTTC
many,TRBV20-1,TRBJ1-1,.,CSARPPMNTEAFF,TGCAGTGCTAGGCCACCCATGAACACTGAAGCTTTCTTT
few,TRBV6-5,TRBJ1-6,.,CASSYGTGHNSPLHF,TGTGCCAGCAGTTACGGAACAGGGCATAATTCACCCCTCCACTTT
.,TRBV6-5,TRBJ2-7,TRBD1,CASSYDASTGLDRHEQYF,TGTGCCAGCAGTTACGACGCCTCGACAGGGCTGGATCGCCACGAGCAGTACTTC